The entry below gives a single T cell receptor beta chain sequence along with its context. Its antigen is unidentified. The data stem from a study of cytomegalovirus exposure and HLA in healthy donors. 60 Vbeta and 13 Jbeta primers were used in PCR. The assay was immunoSEQ multiplex PCR, and TCRdb's table has in-frame clones only and misses some. In the table there are more than 95,000 clones, about 77% of which are singletons. Regarding the study as a whole: Most CMV-associated TCR beta chains appeared HLA-restricted in a later analysis.

What was sequenced was PBMCs. The sequence derives from a young woman in good health and CMV-seropositive.

The DNA of the CDR3 is TGTGCCAGCAGTGACGGCGCGGGGGGGAGCACAGATACGCAGTATTTT. Encoded protein: CASSDGAGGSTDTQYF. The rearrangement joins TRBV6-4 to TRBJ2-3, with 9 positions matching TRBD2. Germline lookup yields CDR1 MRHNA and CDR2 SNTAGT. Trimming cost V 2 bases and J 0 bases; bases outside gene matches: 3. The CDR3 is 16 amino acids.